The clone carrying this TCR beta chain was observed many times. Antigen unknown. The data are from a study of T cell repertoires in cytomegalovirus infection. Study details: Recently identified HLA-C-restricted and well-studied HLA-B-restricted CMV epitopes were used. It can be stated that public TCR beta signatures indicated CMV infection as well as a matching HLA type.

Study-wide points: Dominating the ex vivo response were HLA-C-restricted CMV-specific TCR beta clonotypes. Cumulated frequencies of public TCR beta families served to identify carriers of CMV plus the relevant HLA.

TCRdb recomputed calls from the reads with MiXCR, one row per CDR3 protein. The sample shows about 900,000 distinct CDR3 sequences, roughly 30% of them seen only once. The germline CDR1 and CDR2 sequences are MDHEN and SYDVKM. The CDR3 sequence is 14 residues long. V lost 5 bases, J lost 7 bases, and 15 bases lay in between. The material was cultured CD8+ T cells from PBMCs, obtained from culture after CMV antigen stimulation. The sequence was obtained from a human donor in good health (CMV status not recorded). Some clones in this sample may be carry-over from other donors' samples. The chain has TRBV28 and TRBJ1-5; possible D gene TRBD1, 6 bases. The CDR3: CASSLPGADQPQHF. The DNA for the CDR3 is TGTGCCAGCAGTCTGCCAGGGGCGGACCAGCCCCAGCATTTT.